This is a list of T cell receptor beta chains from one sample in a study of PD-L1 blockade in urothelial cancer. Sequencing used immunoSEQ multiplex PCR; TCRdb keeps in-frame clones, though not all of them. The sample records fewer than 25,000 clones, around 88% being singletons. The sample in question was PBMCs, obtained around atezolizumab (anti-PD-L1) treatment. These receptors came from a man aged 50 or older with urothelial cancer. Each CDR3 is given with its conserved first and last residue. A D gene is named only where the DNA matches it firmly. Not every row has a clone size; where given, it reads once, few, many or a size class.

TRBJ2-5 TRBV4-2 TRBD2 . TGTGCCAGCAGCCAAGATAAAGCTAGCGGGAGGGCTTGGGAGACCCAGTACTTC CASSQDKASGRAWETQYF
TRBJ2-3 TRBV2 TRBD2 once TGTGCCAGCAGTGCGGGCGGGACTAGCGGGGGGGCAGATACGCAGTATTTT CASSAGGTSGGADTQYF
TRBJ2-7 TRBV11-3 TRBD1 . TGTGCCAGCAGCTTAGGAATGACAGGGAACTCCTACGAGCAGTACTTC CASSLGMTGNSYEQYF
TRBJ1-5 TRBV19 . . TGTGCCAGTAGTATGGGGAGACCCTGGGTGGCGGGCAATCAGCCCCAGCATTTT CASSMGRPWVAGNQPQHF
TRBJ2-7 TRBV28 TRBD1 . TGTGCCAGCAGTTTCCCTGACAGGGGCGAGCAGTACTTC CASSFPDRGEQYF
TRBJ2-7 TRBV5-1 TRBD2 once TGCGCCAGCAGCTACCTAACTAGCGGCAACGAGCAGTACTTC CASSYLTSGNEQYF
TRBJ1-2 TRBV2 TRBD1 . TGTGCCAGCAGCGTAGGGACAGGGGTAGGACGGAGCTATGGCTACACCTTC CASSVGTGVGRSYGYTF
TRBJ1-2 TRBV30 . . TGTGCCTGGAGGTGGGGAAGGGGTAACTATGGCTACACCTTC CAWRWGRGNYGYTF
TRBJ2-6 TRBV19 . . TGTGCCACCCTAAAGGGAGACTCTGGGGCCAACGTCCTGACTTTC CATLKGDSGANVLTF
TRBJ2-1 TRBV9 . . TGTGCCAGCAGCGTAACCGAGGGGGTATATATGCAGTTCTTC CASSVTEGVYMQFF
TRBJ2-5 TRBV5-4 . . TGTGCCAGCACTCCCAAGGGGGTCCAAGAGACCCAGTACTTC CASTPKGVQETQYF
TRBJ2-1 TRBV2 . . TGTGCCAGCAGGGCAGACAATGAGCAGTTCTTC CASRADNEQFF
TRBJ2-3 TRBV5-1 TRBD2 once TGCGCCAGCAGGACTAGCGGGGGAACCTACTCCACAGATACGCAGTATTTT CASRTSGGTYSTDTQYF
TRBJ1-2 TRBV27 . . TGTGCCAGCAGTTTATCGGCAGGTTCGTTACGGGGAGGAGATGGCTACACCTTC CASSLSAGSLRGGDGYTF
TRBJ1-2 TRBV6-5 . . TGTGCCAGCAGTTACCGAGCTAACTATGGCTACACCTTC CASSYRANYGYTF
TRBJ2-7 TRBV7-9 TRBD1 . TGTGCCAGCAGCTCCCCGCGGTTCGCGGGACAGGCCTACGAGCAGTACTTC CASSSPRFAGQAYEQYF
TRBJ2-2 TRBV2 TRBD2 . TGTGCCAGCAGTGATACTAGCGGGAGTACCGGGGAGCTGTTTTTT CASSDTSGSTGELFF
TRBJ2-1 TRBV6-1 TRBD2 . TGTGCCAGCAGTGTAGCTAGCGGGGGCCATGGGGAGCAGTTCTTC CASSVASGGHGEQFF
TRBJ1-6 TRBV18 TRBD1 . TGTGCCAGCTCACCCCGAGGGACAGGGGGCAATTCACCCCTCCACTTT CASSPRGTGGNSPLHF
TRBJ2-1 TRBV12-5 TRBD2 . TGTGCTAGTGGCCTAAGCGGGAGCCCGGACAATGAGCAGTTCTTC CASGLSGSPDNEQFF
TRBJ1-4 TRBV6-1 . . TGTGCCAGCTGGAGAGGTGAAAAACTGTTTTTT CASWRGEKLFF
TRBJ2-5 TRBV6-5 TRBD2 once TGTGCCAGCACTTCTAGCAGCGGGAGGCAGCAGACCCAGTACTTC CASTSSSGRQQTQYF
TRBJ1-4 TRBV7-2 TRBD1 . TGTGCCAGCAGCCAATCAGGGGGCGCCGGTGAAAAACTGTTTTTT CASSQSGGAGEKLFF
TRBJ2-2 TRBV25-1 . . TGTGCCAGCAGTGAATCCGAGAGGACAGCCCTGAACACCGGGGAGCTGTTTTTT CASSESERTALNTGELFF
TRBJ2-5 TRBV5-4 . once TGTGCCAGCAGCTTGGAACCCGGGGAATGGGAGACCCAGTACTTC CASSLEPGEWETQYF
TRBJ1-1 TRBV18 . . TGTGCCAGCTCACTTCAGGGGGAAGCTTTCTTT CASSLQGEAFF